The 30 T cell receptor beta chains below were found in one sample sequenced in a study of blood T cell repertoires in COVID-19. Sequencing was performed with immunoSEQ multiplex PCR; in TCRdb, only in-frame clones are kept and a portion is missing. The sample has roughly 220,000 clones; roughly 83% are singletons. Material: PBMCs or T cells enriched from blood (not recorded which). Receptors were obtained from a woman between 40 and 55 years old with acute COVID-19.

This clone came up once. The chain recombines TRBV27 with TRBJ1-2; D is unclear. Germline V gene lookup returns CDR1 MNHEY and CDR2 SMNVEV (reference sequence). This CDR3 has 17 residues. V was shortened by 1 base and J by 4 bases, with 19 bases between the two germline ends. CDR3 bases: TGTGCCAGCAGTTTATTGGGAGGAGGGCTAGCGGGCTATGGCTACACCTTC. Protein product: CASSLLGGGLAGYGYTF.

A single count supports this clone. This chain links TRBV7-2 with TRBJ2-7; 7 bases line up with TRBD2. V was clipped by 0 bases and J by 5 bases; unmatched bases: 4. Looked up from germline, CDR1 is SGHTA and CDR2 is FQGNSA. CDR3 length equals 14 residues. The CDR3 bases are TGTGCCAGCAGCTTAGCCGCGGGGGTGCACGAGCAGTACTTC. Translating it yields CASSLAAGVHEQYF.

The rearrangement joins TRBV15 to TRBJ2-5; D is possibly TRBD2 (6 bases). The V end was cut by 1 base, the J end by 2 bases, with 8 bases between. CDR3 length: 14 amino acids. Germline CDR1 is LNHNV and CDR2 is YYDKDF (reference sequence). The CDR3: CATSRAGVQETQYF. DNA for the CDR3: TGTGCCACCAGCAGAGCGGGAGTTCAAGAGACCCAGTACTTC.

The chain joins TRBV11-2 to TRBJ2-7, with 11 bases identical to TRBD2. The junction had 12 bases not matched to a gene; V was cut back by 5 bases and J by 6 bases. Looked up from germline, CDR1 is SGHAT and CDR2 is FQNNGV. This CDR3 region has 16 residues. For the CDR3, the DNA is TGTGCCAGCAGCCCAACTAGCGGGAGTCCTCTTAGCGAGCAGTACTTC. As protein: CASSPTSGSPLSEQYF.

This clone has a single count. The chain is built from TRBV3-1 (or the pseudogene TRBV3-2) and TRBJ1-2; weak D call: TRBD1 (6 bases). The V end was cut by 2 bases, the J end by 6 bases, with 13 bases between. Germline-derived CDR1 and CDR2 are LGHDT and YNNKEL (reference sequence). The CDR3 has 14 residues. The CDR3 region is CASSQQHPGDGYTF. CDR3 sequence (DNA): TGTGCCAGCAGCCAACAACACCCAGGGGATGGCTACACCTTC.

V gene TRBV5-1 combines with J gene TRBJ1-5; no clear D. This CDR3 contains 13 residues. Germline CDR1 and CDR2: SGHRS and YFSETQ. V lost 4 bases and J lost 0, with 5 bases in between. CDR3 amino acids: CASSIDSNQPQHF. DNA for the CDR3: TGCGCCAGCAGCATAGATAGCAATCAGCCCCAGCATTTT.

V is TRBV7-8 and J is TRBJ1-5; 8 bases are shared with TRBD1. This CDR3 has 16 amino acids. Looked up from germline, CDR1 is SGHVS and CDR2 is FQNEAQ. The J segment lost 11 bases and the V segment lost 5 bases, leaving 17 bases of the junction unmatched. The CDR3 loop is CASSPTQGAGGVAQHF. CDR3 in DNA: TGTGCCAGCAGCCCCACCCAGGGGGCCGGCGGGGTGGCCCAGCATTTT.

The chain links TRBV19 to TRBJ2-5, with 7 bases fitting TRBD1. Looked up from germline, CDR1 is LNHDA and CDR2 is SQIVND (reference sequence). The J segment lost 2 bases and the V segment lost 4 bases, leaving 16 bases of the junction unmatched. This CDR3 contains 18 residues. Here the CDR3 reads CASSTRGKGARVQETQYF. Here the CDR3 DNA reads TGTGCCAGTAGTACAAGGGGAAAGGGGGCACGGGTACAAGAGACCCAGTACTTC.

The chain joins TRBV7-9 to TRBJ2-6; D is ambiguous. The CDR3 has 16 residues. V lost 3 bases to trimming and J lost 0 bases, with 9 bases between them. Germline lookup yields CDR1 SEHNR and CDR2 FQNEAQ (reference sequence). DNA for the CDR3: TGTGCCAGCAGCTTGGGCTCCGTCTCTGGGGCCAACGTCCTGACTTTC. Translation gives CASSLGSVSGANVLTF.

This chain connects TRBV4-2 to TRBJ2-1; unclear D gene. V lost 0 bases and J 8 bases, leaving 8 bases between the germline ends. Per germline, CDR1 LGHNA and CDR2 YNFKEQ. The CDR3 extends over 13 amino acids. The CDR3 DNA sequence: TGTGCCAGCAGCCAAGATCCTCCCGATGAGCAGTTCTTC. Protein product: CASSQDPPDEQFF.

The chain combines TRBV27 with TRBJ2-2; TRBD1 matches at 7 bases. V was clipped by 3 bases and J by 5 bases; unmatched bases: 3. In germline, CDR1 is MNHEY, CDR2 SMNVEV (reference sequence). The CDR3 loop spans 14 amino acids. CDR3 in amino acids: CASSFRGQTGELFF. The CDR3 nucleotides are TGTGCCAGCAGTTTTAGGGGGCAAACCGGGGAGCTGTTTTTT.

Only one count was recorded for this clone. The germline gene is not matched at one end of the junction; a read error may be the cause. This chain connects TRBV2 to TRBJ2-5; D possibly corresponds to TRBD2 (6 bases). The CDR3 runs to 15 residues. Germline values: CDR1 SNHLY, CDR2 FYNNEI. In DNA, the CDR3 is TGTGCCAGCAGGGAAGGGACCGGGAGCCGCGAGACCCAGTACTTC. Protein sequence: CASREGTGSRETQYF.

CDR3 sequence reads: CASSLRDLAFF. Written as DNA, the CDR3 is TGTGCCAGCAGCTTGAGGGACTTAGCTTTCTTT. This chain uses TRBV5-6 with TRBJ1-1; D is perhaps TRBD1 (5 bases). Germline-derived CDR1 and CDR2 are SGHDT and YYEEEE. Trimming shortened V by 1 base and J by 10 bases, and 8 bases separated the two germline ends. The CDR3 has 11 amino acids. The variable domain in full, completed from reference TRBV5-6 and TRBJ1-1, reads DAGVTQSPTHLIKTRGQQVTLRCSPKSGHDTVSWYQQALGQGPQFIFQYYEEEERQRGNFPDRFSGHQFPNYSSELNVNALLLGDSALYLCASSLRDLAFFGQGTRLTVV.

This clone was recorded once. This chain connects TRBV10-3 to TRBJ2-1; D may be TRBD2 (5 bases). Germline CDR1 and CDR2: ENHRY and SYGVKD. This CDR3 has 16 residues. V was cut by 6 bases and J by 3 bases, with 18 bases left in between. DNA for the CDR3: TGTGCCATCAGGTCTAGCCTCGGCGGAGACTACAATGAGCAGTTCTTC. This encodes CAIRSSLGGDYNEQFF.

V gene TRBV5-6 combines with J gene TRBJ1-4; possible D gene TRBD1, 5 bases. Looked up from germline, CDR1 is SGHDT and CDR2 is YYEEEE. The CDR3 has 16 amino acids. Trimming removed 4 bases from V and 5 bases from J, with 18 bases in between. CDR3 bases: TGTGCCAGCAGCCCGGGGGTATCAGGGTCAAATGAAAAACTGTTTTTT. Encoded protein: CASSPGVSGSNEKLFF.

V is TRBV19 and J is TRBJ1-5, with TRBD1 identical over 9 bases. V shed 4 bases, J shed 2 bases, and the junction held 9 bases outside the gene matches. This CDR3 is 17 amino acids long. Germline V CDR1 and CDR2: LNHDA, SQIVND (reference sequence). The DNA of the CDR3 is TGTGCCAGTAGTACCGTACAGGGGGCGATGGGCAATCAGCCCCAGCATTTT. Its protein product is CASSTVQGAMGNQPQHF.

This chain connects TRBV6-4 to TRBJ1-5; D is possibly TRBD1 (5 bases). V was pared by 6 bases and J by 6 bases, with 27 bases between. There are 18 residues in the CDR3. Germline loops: CDR1 MRHNA, CDR2 SNTAGT. CDR3: CASRALYHQGRRIQPQHF. CDR3 in DNA: TGTGCCAGCAGAGCACTATACCACCAGGGTAGAAGGATTCAGCCCCAGCATTTT.

The chain carries TRBV27 and TRBJ1-4; D gene unclear. Germline-derived CDR1 and CDR2 are MNHEY and SMNVEV (reference sequence). V was cut by 4 bases and J by 8 bases, with 14 bases left in between. The CDR3 is made up of 14 amino acids. CDR3 sequence reads: CASSYRTGMEKLFF. The CDR3 region has the DNA TGTGCCAGCAGTTACCGGACTGGGATGGAAAAACTGTTTTTT.

The CDR3 region is CASSYSSLSDTQYF. The CDR3 nucleotides are TGTGCCAGCAGTTACTCGAGCCTCTCCGATACGCAGTATTTT. The chain is built from TRBV6-2 or TRBV6-3 and TRBJ2-3; D unresolved. The CDR3 runs 14 residues. The V end lost 0 bases, the J end lost 6 bases, and 10 bases lay between the germline ends. Germline CDR1 MNHEY, CDR2 SVGEGT.

The J gene is TRBJ1-5, the V gene TRBV6-5; no definite D call. This CDR3 contains 14 residues. Germline V gene data show CDR1 as MNHEY and CDR2 as SVGAGI. V was shortened by 6 bases and J by 4 bases, with 13 bases between the two germline ends. The chain's CDR3 is CASRVITNNQPQHF. DNA of the CDR3: TGTGCCAGCAGAGTGATCACTAATAATCAGCCCCAGCATTTT.

The CDR3 loop is CASSPQDRENTEAFF. CDR3 nucleotide sequence: TGTGCCAGCAGCCCCCAGGACAGGGAGAACACTGAAGCTTTCTTT. The chain combines TRBV3-1 (or the pseudogene TRBV3-2) with TRBJ1-1, with TRBD1 matching over 8 bases. The J segment lost 1 base and the V segment lost 4 bases, leaving 5 bases of the junction unmatched. The CDR3 is made up of 15 amino acids. Germline V CDR1 and CDR2: LGHDT, YNNKEL (reference sequence).

The CDR3 protein is CASSRDRTEAFF. The CDR3 DNA is TGTGCCAGCAGTCGGGACAGGACTGAAGCTTTCTTT. V is TRBV6-5 and J is TRBJ1-1; 8 bases line up with TRBD1. CDR3 size: 12 residues. V dropped 5 bases and J dropped 5; count of bases not matched to a gene: 1. In germline, CDR1 is MNHEY, CDR2 SVGAGI.

The chain is built from TRBV2 and TRBJ2-3; weak D call: TRBD2 (5 bases). Germline V gives CDR1 SNHLY, CDR2 FYNNEI. This CDR3 is 16 amino acids long. V gave up 7 bases and J gave up 3 bases, with 20 bases separating them. The CDR3 DNA follows: TGTGCCAGCACCCGGCGGGCAGGCCGGAGGACAGATACGCAGTATTTT. Its protein is CASTRRAGRRTDTQYF.

The chain links TRBV30 to TRBJ2-7; 7 bases agree with TRBD1. Trimming removed 4 bases from V and 5 bases from J; junction bases left unmatched: 5. Germline V gene data show CDR1 as GTSNPN and CDR2 as SVGIG (reference sequence). There are 12 residues in the CDR3. The CDR3 loop is CAWNPGTDEQYF. The CDR3 coding sequence is TGTGCCTGGAATCCCGGGACAGACGAGCAGTACTTC. The variable domain in full, completed from reference TRBV30 and TRBJ2-7, reads SQTIHQWPATLVQPVGSPLSLECTVEGTSNPNLYWYRQAAGRGLQLLFYSVGIGQISSEVPQNLSASRPQDRQFILSSKKLLLSDSGFYLCAWNPGTDEQYFGPGTRLTVT.

CDR3 in amino acids: CASSSRGAGTGELFF. The CDR3 DNA sequence: TGTGCCAGCAGCTCTCGGGGGGCAGGCACCGGGGAGCTGTTTTTT. The V gene is TRBV7-7, the J gene TRBJ2-2; weak D call: TRBD2 (7 bases). Looked up from germline, CDR1 is SSHAT and CDR2 is FNYEAQ (reference sequence). Trimming removed 4 bases at V and 4 bases at J, with 13 bases between. The length of the CDR3 is 15 residues.

The V gene is TRBV5-1, the J gene TRBJ2-5; 10 nucleotides line up with TRBD1. CDR1 is SGHRS, CDR2 YFSETQ, per germline. V trimming: 4 bases; J trimming: 5 bases; junction bases outside the gene matches: 11. This CDR3 has 16 residues. The CDR3 coding sequence is TGCGCCAGCAGCCAGAGCCTGACAGGGGGCGGGGAGACCCAGTACTTC. Amino acids: CASSQSLTGGGETQYF.

V and J are TRBV18 and TRBJ1-5; tentative D call: TRBD1 (5 bases). Germline CDR1 reads KGHSH; CDR2 reads LQKENI. The CDR3 contains 14 residues. Trimming cost V 5 bases and J 6 bases, with 14 bases left between them. DNA for the CDR3: TGTGCCAGCTCATCCGTCGGCCAGGGTCAGCCCCAGCATTTT. Its translation: CASSSVGQGQPQHF.

This chain's CDR3 is CASSFPGPNEQFF. The CDR3 DNA reads as TGTGCCAGCAGCTTCCCTGGGCCTAATGAGCAGTTCTTC. V and J are TRBV7-9 and TRBJ2-1; D gene unclear. Per the germline V gene, CDR1 is SEHNR and CDR2 is FQNEAQ (reference sequence). Trimming shortened V by 3 bases and J by 7 bases, and 10 bases separated the two germline ends. The CDR3 has 13 amino acids.

The rearrangement uses TRBV6-5 and TRBJ1-5; 7 nucleotides align to TRBD1. Germline V gene lookup returns CDR1 MNHEY and CDR2 SVGAGI. This CDR3 contains 16 residues. The V and J ends lost 4 bases and 7 bases, in that order; junction bases with no gene match: 13. The DNA of the CDR3 is TGTGCCAGCAGTTCGGGACAGTCCCTGAACCCCCAGCCCCAGCATTTT. It translates to CASSSGQSLNPQPQHF.

V gene TRBV18 combines with J gene TRBJ2-7; 9 positions match TRBD2. The V and J ends lost 5 bases and 2 bases, in that order; junction bases with no gene match: 4. The CDR3 extends over 14 amino acids. The germline V gene has CDR1 KGHSH and CDR2 LQKENI. CDR3: CASSTREGAYEQYF. CDR3 nucleotides: TGTGCCAGCTCAACGCGGGAGGGGGCCTACGAGCAGTACTTC.